This is a list of T cell receptor beta chains from one sample in a study of beta chain features in type 1 diabetes. Some clones are missing from TCRdb's copy, which holds only in-frame ones; the method was immunoSEQ multiplex PCR. The data contain about 320,000 clones, 12% to 15% of them singletons. Specimen: central memory CD4+ T cells from blood. The source of these receptors is a man younger than 45 in good health. CDR3s include the opening cysteine and the closing phenylalanine or tryptophan. Fields, in order: J gene, clone size, D gene, V gene, CDR3 DNA, CDR3 protein. A D gene is named only where the DNA matches it firmly. A row's size may be missing; if present it is once, few, many or a size class.

TRBJ2-2 | - | TRBD2 | TRBV11-2 | TGTGCCAGCAGCTCCTTAAAACTAGCGGGGGTCACCGGGGAGCTGTTTTTT | CASSSLKLAGVTGELFF
TRBJ2-5 | - | - | TRBV6-1 | TGTGCCAGCAACCGATTAGCTGGAGAGACCCAGTACTTC | CASNRLAGETQYF
TRBJ1-2 | - | TRBD1 | TRBV9 | TGTGCCAGCAGCACCGGGACAGGGGGCGTTGGGAGTGGCTACACCTTC | CASSTGTGGVGSGYTF
TRBJ2-3 | few | - | TRBV19 | TGTGCCAGTGCCCCCACTGGGGGGGCAACAGATACGCAGTATTTT | CASAPTGGATDTQYF
TRBJ2-2 | few | - | TRBV5-1 | TGCGCCAGCAGCTTAGTCGGGGGCGTGGACACCGGGGAGCTGTTTTTT | CASSLVGGVDTGELFF
TRBJ1-1 | - | - | TRBV25-1 | TGTGCCAGCAGCGAATACTCCCCGTCAGGTTTACGAAACACTGAAGCTTTCTTT | CASSEYSPSGLRNTEAFF
TRBJ2-3 | many | - | TRBV18 | TGTGCCAGCTCACCATCAGATACGCAGTATTTT | CASSPSDTQYF
TRBJ1-4 | - | TRBD1 | TRBV7-9 | TGTGCCAGCAGCCTACAGGGGTCTAATGAAAAACTGTTTTTT | CASSLQGSNEKLFF
TRBJ1-2 | many | TRBD1 | TRBV5-5 | TGTGCCAGCAGCTCACGGGACAGGTTAGGTGGCTACACCTTC | CASSSRDRLGGYTF
TRBJ2-1 | few | - | TRBV7-2 | TGTGCCAGCAGTCCCGACCGGACCTACAATGAGCAGTTCTTC | CASSPDRTYNEQFF
TRBJ2-5 | few | TRBD1 | TRBV7-9 | TGTGCCAGCAGCTTAGTTACCGGGACAGGGAGAGAGACCCAGTACTTC | CASSLVTGTGRETQYF
TRBJ2-2 | few | - | TRBV25-1 | TGTGCCAGCAGTGGTCAGAACACCGGGGAGCTGTTTTTT | CASSGQNTGELFF